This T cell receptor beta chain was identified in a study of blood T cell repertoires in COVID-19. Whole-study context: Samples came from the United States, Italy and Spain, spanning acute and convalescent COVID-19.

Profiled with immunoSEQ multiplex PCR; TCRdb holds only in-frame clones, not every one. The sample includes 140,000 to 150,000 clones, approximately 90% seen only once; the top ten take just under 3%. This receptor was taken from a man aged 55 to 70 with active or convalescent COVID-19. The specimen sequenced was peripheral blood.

Here the CDR3 DNA reads TGTGCCAGCAGCCCCGAAGCGGGCGAAGGTTGGCACCATGGCTACACCTTC. Its protein is CASSPEAGEGWHHGYTF. The chain is built from TRBV7-6 and TRBJ1-2; no reliable D call. This CDR3 is built from 17 residues. Trimming took 5 bases from V and 6 from J, leaving 25 bases between them. Germline V lookup: CDR1 SGHVS, CDR2 FNYEAQ.